This TCR beta chain appears in the sequencing data of a study of T cell clonality in common variable immunodeficiency. Whole-study results and caveats: Shared TCRbeta clones were fewer between CVID subjects than controls.

The CDR3 has 17 residues. CDR1 is LGHNA and CDR2 is YNFKEQ in the germline V gene. In its sample, this clone was seen many times. The antigen is unknown. A read error may produce the germline difference seen at one junction end. The sequenced fragment ends 3 residues before the CDR3 boundary, so the rest is inferred from the germline J gene. Clones were sequenced by immunoSEQ multiplex PCR, and TCRdb holds only the in-frame ones, with some missing. The sample was found to contain about 52,000 clones, and every one recurs. The sequenced sample was peripheral blood mononuclear cells. The chain employs TRBV4-2 and TRBJ1-2, with D unresolved. The TCR sequence derives from a person aged 18 to 75 in good health. CDR3 sequence: CASSQDYPGQAPHGYTF. The sequenced part of the CDR3 DNA is TGCGCCAGCAGCCAAGATTACCCTGGGCAGGCGCCTCATGGC.